This TCR beta chain was sequenced in a study of response to subunit inactivated influenza vaccine. Study-wide findings and caveats: With each seasonal influenza vaccination, the authors suggested, few new T cells are recruited.

TCRdb passed the RT-PCR reads through MiXCR, listing each CDR3 protein once. The data hold 400,000 to 650,000 distinct CDR3 sequences, with approximately 7.2% observed a single time. This clonotype was picked up a small number of times. Its antigen is currently unknown. Deletions cut 7 bases from V and 4 bases from J, with 20 bases between. The CDR3 totals 15 residues. Germline V lookup: CDR1 SQVTM, CDR2 ANQGSEA. The chain is built from TRBV29-1 and TRBJ2-1; tentatively, D is TRBD2 (6 bases). The sequencing here drew on PBMCs from blood, taken roughly 24 months after vaccination. This TCR came from a man between 50 and 75 years old who received an inactivated influenza vaccine. CDR3 bases: TGCAGCGGGTTATTCGGGAGATTAGGTTACAATGAGCAGTTCTTC. Its translation: CSGLFGRLGYNEQFF.